One sample yielded the 14 T cell receptor beta chains listed below, sequenced in a study of blood T cell repertoires in COVID-19. TCRdb's copy holds only in-frame clones and misses some; the assay was immunoSEQ multiplex PCR. The sample carries about 360,000 clones, around nine tenths recorded once. Material for sequencing was peripheral blood. All receptors derive from a human donor in a cohort sampled during active COVID-19.

This chain connects TRBV19 to TRBJ2-7; a weak D match, TRBD2 (6 bases). There are 13 residues in the CDR3. V shed 11 bases and J shed 3 bases, with 17 bases lying between them. The germline CDR1 and CDR2 sequences are LNHDA and SQIVND (reference sequence). As DNA, the CDR3 is TGTGCCTCCTCCGCGGGGAATATCTACGAGCAGTACTTC. Encoded protein: CASSAGNIYEQYF.

The DNA of the CDR3 is TGTGCCAGCAGCCGGACAGGGTATGGCAATCAGCCCCAGCATTTT. Translated: CASSRTGYGNQPQHF. V usage is TRBV7-2 and J usage is TRBJ1-5, with 8 positions matching TRBD1. J gave up 2 bases and V 5 bases, and 5 bases lay outside the gene matches. The CDR3 contains 15 residues. The germline V gene encodes CDR1 SGHTA and CDR2 FQGNSA.

This clone appeared a single time. The chain joins TRBV19 to TRBJ1-1, with 7 bases fitting TRBD1. Losses at the gene ends were 3 bases for V and 1 base for J; bases not matched to a gene: 5. From germline, CDR1 is LNHDA and CDR2 SQIVND (reference sequence). The CDR3 length is 15 residues. CDR3 amino acids: CASSILYRGNTEAFF. The CDR3 DNA follows: TGTGCCAGTAGTATCTTATACAGGGGGAACACTGAAGCTTTCTTT.

The chain uses TRBV5-6 and TRBJ1-1; D call uncertain. Germline-derived CDR1 and CDR2 are SGHDT and YYEEEE. Trimming shortened V by 4 bases and J by 2 bases, and 6 bases separated the two germline ends. The CDR3 is 12 amino acids. As DNA, the CDR3 is TGTGCCAGCAGCCGGACTAACACTGAAGCTTTCTTT. Translation gives CASSRTNTEAFF.

In this sample, this clone turned up a few times. V and J are TRBV11-1 and TRBJ1-1; possible D gene TRBD1, 6 bases. This CDR3 is 14 amino acids long. Trimming pared 5 bases from V and 1 base from J, leaving 11 bases between. Germline CDR1 SGHAT, CDR2 FQDESV (reference sequence). CDR3 amino acids: CASSPWDKNTEAFF. The CDR3 DNA follows: TGTGCCAGCAGCCCCTGGGACAAGAACACTGAAGCTTTCTTT.

In this sample, this clone turned up a few times. The chain uses TRBV25-1 and TRBJ1-4; 7 bases map to TRBD1. J was trimmed by 6 bases and V by 8 bases; bases with no gene match: 15. The length of the CDR3 is 16 residues. Germline V gene data show CDR1 as MGHDK and CDR2 as SYGVNS. The CDR3 spells CASLGQDLIRDEKLFF. CDR3 in DNA: TGTGCCAGCCTCGGACAGGACCTGATTAGGGATGAAAAACTGTTTTTT.

This rearrangement joins TRBV5-1 to TRBJ2-3; 8 positions match TRBD1. Trimming removed 0 bases from V and 2 bases from J; junction bases left unmatched: 2. This CDR3 has 15 residues. CDR1 and CDR2 from the germline V gene are SGHRS and YFSETQ. In DNA, the CDR3 is TGCGCCAGCAGCTTGGGGACAGGGACCACAGATACGCAGTATTTT. Its protein is CASSLGTGTTDTQYF. Based on the CDR3 plus reference TRBV5-1 and TRBJ2-3, the full variable domain is KAGVTQTPRYLIKTRGQQVTLSCSPISGHRSVSWYQQTPGQGLQFLFEYFSETQRNKGNFPGRFSGRQFSNSRSEMNVSTLELGDSALYLCASSLGTGTTDTQYFGPGTRLTVL.

The chain recombines TRBV24-1 with TRBJ2-7; 11 bases map to TRBD2. Unmatched junction bases numbered 10, after V lost 4 bases and J lost 9 bases. This CDR3 contains 15 residues. The germline gives CDR1 KGHDR, CDR2 SFDVKD. The CDR3 DNA is TGTGCCACCAGTGACCGGGGACTAGCGGACCTGGCGCAGTACTTC. Protein: CATSDRGLADLAQYF.

V and J are TRBV14 and TRBJ2-7; 8 bases agree with TRBD1. Unmatched junction bases numbered 16, after V lost 0 bases and J lost 6 bases. Germline V gene lookup returns CDR1 SGHDN and CDR2 FVKESK. The CDR3 totals 18 residues. The CDR3 DNA is TGTGCCAGCAGCCAAGATGTCTTAGCTCGGACAGGGCGGGGCGAGCAGTACTTC. Protein sequence: CASSQDVLARTGRGEQYF.

This chain connects TRBV27 to TRBJ2-3; the match to TRBD2 covers 11 bases. CDR1 is MNHEY, CDR2 SMNVEV, per germline (reference sequence). With 5 bases clipped from V and 4 bases from J, the junction kept 8 bases outside the gene matches. The CDR3 totals 16 residues. As DNA, the CDR3 is TGTGCCAGCAGTCCTAGGACTAGCGGGTTTGCAGATACGCAGTATTTT. It specifies CASSPRTSGFADTQYF.

The chain employs TRBV27 and TRBJ2-4; TRBD1 might be the D (5 bases). Between the trimmed V and J ends, which lost 4 bases and 6 bases, there was a span of 16 bases. This CDR3 is 15 amino acids long. Per germline, CDR1 MNHEY and CDR2 SMNVEV (reference sequence). The CDR3: CASSSLPLQGNIQYF. For the CDR3, the DNA is TGTGCCAGCAGTTCGCTTCCCCTCCAGGGAAACATTCAGTACTTC.

The rearrangement uses TRBV12-3 or TRBV12-4 and TRBJ1-1; D is uncertain. The CDR3 contains 12 residues. V lost 6 bases to trimming and J lost 6 bases, with 11 bases between them. CDR3 amino acids: CASSDPQAEAFF. CDR3 DNA: TGTGCCAGCAGCGACCCCCAGGCTGAAGCTTTCTTT.

This clone was seen more than once but under ten times. The chain has TRBV3-1 (or the pseudogene TRBV3-2) and TRBJ1-1; 7 nucleotides match TRBD1. This CDR3 spans 14 amino acids. The V and J ends lost 2 bases and 4 bases, in that order; junction bases with no gene match: 4. Germline assignment: CDR1 LGHDT and CDR2 YNNKEL (reference sequence). The CDR3 region is CASSQQTGSTEAFF. The CDR3 nucleotides read TGTGCCAGCAGCCAACAGACAGGGTCCACTGAAGCTTTCTTT.

The chain employs TRBV7-9 and TRBJ1-4; 7 bases match TRBD1. With 4 bases clipped from V and 6 bases from J, the junction kept 8 bases outside the gene matches. Looked up from germline, CDR1 is SEHNR and CDR2 is FQNEAQ (reference sequence). The CDR3 spans 15 residues. The CDR3 spells CASSYRQGGYEKLFF. CDR3 sequence (DNA): TGTGCCAGCAGCTATCGACAGGGAGGATATGAAAAACTGTTTTTT.